This TCR beta chain was sequenced for a study of neurological immune-mediated disorders. Study-level points and caveats: The multiple sclerosis repertoire cluster had no association with any clinical or MRI feature. No CDR3 amino acid sequences were shared by expanded clones across subjects, suggesting private repertoires in all groups. Among 34 multiple sclerosis patients, phylogenetic grouping put the repertoires of 18 into a single related-CDR3 cluster, a possible signature.

TCRdb reprocessed the 5' RACE reads via MiXCR and lists one record per CDR3 protein. The sample shows 55,000 to 65,000 distinct CDR3 sequences, 3.5% of them seen only once. The germline gives CDR1 SGHAT, CDR2 FQNNGV. The CDR3 length is 13 residues. V lost 1 base, J lost 16 bases, and 14 bases lay in between. This clonotype was counted ten times or more. The target antigen is unknown. V and J are TRBV11-2 and TRBJ1-6; no firm D call. This TCR came from a woman aged 25 to 39 with multiple sclerosis. The sample comprised PBMCs. CDR3 sequence (DNA): TGTGCCAGCAGCTTAGTCCTCACGGCCTTTCTCCACTTT. Its protein product is CASSLVLTAFLHF.